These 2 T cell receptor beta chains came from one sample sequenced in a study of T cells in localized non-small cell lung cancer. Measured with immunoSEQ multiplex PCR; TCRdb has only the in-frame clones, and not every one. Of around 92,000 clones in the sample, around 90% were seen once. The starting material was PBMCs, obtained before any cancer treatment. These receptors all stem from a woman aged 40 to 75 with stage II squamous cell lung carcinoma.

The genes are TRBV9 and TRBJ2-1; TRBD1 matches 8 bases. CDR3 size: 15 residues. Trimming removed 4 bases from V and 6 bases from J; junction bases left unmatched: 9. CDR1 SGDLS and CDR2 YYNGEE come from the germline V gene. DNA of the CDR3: TGTGCCAGCAGCATGTTACAGGGGGTGGGCAATGAGCAGTTCTTC. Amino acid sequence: CASSMLQGVGNEQFF. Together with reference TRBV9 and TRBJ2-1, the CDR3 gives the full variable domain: DSGVTQTPKHLITATGQRVTLRCSPRSGDLSVYWYQQSLDQGLQFLIQYYNGEERAKGNILERFSAQQFPDLHSELNLSSLELGDSALYFCASSMLQGVGNEQFFGPGTRLTVL.

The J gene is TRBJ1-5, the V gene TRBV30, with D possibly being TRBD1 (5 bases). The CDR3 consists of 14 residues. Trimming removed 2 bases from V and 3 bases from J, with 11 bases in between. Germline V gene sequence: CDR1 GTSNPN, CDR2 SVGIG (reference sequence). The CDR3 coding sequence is TGTGCCTGGAGTATCGGGGGTTCCAATCAGCCCCAGCATTTT. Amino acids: CAWSIGGSNQPQHF.